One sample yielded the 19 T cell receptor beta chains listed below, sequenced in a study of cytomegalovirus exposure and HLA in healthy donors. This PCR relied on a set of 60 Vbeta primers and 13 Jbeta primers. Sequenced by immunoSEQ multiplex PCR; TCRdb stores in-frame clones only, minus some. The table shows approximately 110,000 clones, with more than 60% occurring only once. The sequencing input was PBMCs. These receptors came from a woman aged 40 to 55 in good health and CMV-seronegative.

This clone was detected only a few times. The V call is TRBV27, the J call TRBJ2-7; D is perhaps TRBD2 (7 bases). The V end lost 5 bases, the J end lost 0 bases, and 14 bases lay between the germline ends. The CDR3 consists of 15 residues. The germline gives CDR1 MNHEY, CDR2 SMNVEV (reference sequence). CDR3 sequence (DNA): TGTGCCAGCAGTCTGGTGGCGGGGGCCTCCTACGAGCAGTACTTC. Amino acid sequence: CASSLVAGASYEQYF.

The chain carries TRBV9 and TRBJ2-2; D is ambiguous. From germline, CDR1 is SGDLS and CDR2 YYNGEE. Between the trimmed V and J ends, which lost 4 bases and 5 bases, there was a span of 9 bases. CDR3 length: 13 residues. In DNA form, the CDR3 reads TGTGCCAGCAGCCCTAGAGTGACCGGGGAGCTGTTTTTT. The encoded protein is CASSPRVTGELFF.

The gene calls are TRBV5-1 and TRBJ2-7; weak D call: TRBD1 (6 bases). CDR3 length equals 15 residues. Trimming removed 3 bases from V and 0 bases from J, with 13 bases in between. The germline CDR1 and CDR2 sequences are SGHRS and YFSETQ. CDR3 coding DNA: TGCGCCAGCAGCTCGTACGGACAGAGCTCCTACGAGCAGTACTTC. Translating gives CASSSYGQSSYEQYF.

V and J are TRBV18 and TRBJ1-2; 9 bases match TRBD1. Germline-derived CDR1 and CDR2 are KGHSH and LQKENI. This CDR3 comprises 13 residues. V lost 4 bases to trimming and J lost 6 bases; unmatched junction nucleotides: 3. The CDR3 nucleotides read TGTGCCAGCTCACAAGGACAGGGGAATGGCTACACCTTC. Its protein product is CASSQGQGNGYTF.

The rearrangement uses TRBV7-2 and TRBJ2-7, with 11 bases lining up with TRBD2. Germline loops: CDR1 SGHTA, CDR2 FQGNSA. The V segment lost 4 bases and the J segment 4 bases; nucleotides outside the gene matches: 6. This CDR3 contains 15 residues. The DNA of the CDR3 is TGTGCCAGCAGCTCAACTAGCGGGGGACCGTACGAGCAGTACTTC. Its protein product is CASSSTSGGPYEQYF.

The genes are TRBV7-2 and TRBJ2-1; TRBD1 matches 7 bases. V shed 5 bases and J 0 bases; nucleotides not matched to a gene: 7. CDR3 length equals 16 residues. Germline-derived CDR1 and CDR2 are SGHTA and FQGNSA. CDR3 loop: CASSATTGVSYNEQFF. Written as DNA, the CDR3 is TGTGCCAGCAGCGCAACCACAGGGGTCTCCTACAATGAGCAGTTCTTC. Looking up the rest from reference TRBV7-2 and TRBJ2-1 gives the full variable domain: GAGVSQSPSNKVTEKGKDVELRCDPISGHTALYWYRQSLGQGLEFLIYFQGNSAPDKSGLPSDRFSAERTGGSVSTLTIQRTQQEDSAVYLCASSATTGVSYNEQFFGPGTRLTVL.

CDR3 residues: CASSVAWLANNEQFF. The CDR3 coding sequence is TGTGCCAGCAGCGTAGCTTGGCTAGCGAACAATGAGCAGTTCTTC. V usage is TRBV9 and J usage is TRBJ2-1; D may be TRBD2 (6 bases). CDR1 is SGDLS and CDR2 is YYNGEE in the germline V gene. V gave up 0 bases and J gave up 5 bases, with 12 bases separating them. CDR3 size: 15 residues.

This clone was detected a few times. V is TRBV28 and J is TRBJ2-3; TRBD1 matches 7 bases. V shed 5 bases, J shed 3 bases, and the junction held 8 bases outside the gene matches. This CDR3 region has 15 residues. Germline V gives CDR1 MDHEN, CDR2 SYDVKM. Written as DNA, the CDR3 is TGTGCCAGCAGTCAAGGGGGCGCGGGTACAGATACGCAGTATTTT. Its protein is CASSQGGAGTDTQYF.

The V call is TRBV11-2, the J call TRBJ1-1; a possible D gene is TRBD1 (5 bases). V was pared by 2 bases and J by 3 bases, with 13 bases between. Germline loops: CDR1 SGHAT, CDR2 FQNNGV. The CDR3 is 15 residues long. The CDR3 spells CASSLPGPVYTEAFF. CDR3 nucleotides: TGTGCCAGCAGCTTACCAGGGCCCGTTTACACTGAAGCTTTCTTT.

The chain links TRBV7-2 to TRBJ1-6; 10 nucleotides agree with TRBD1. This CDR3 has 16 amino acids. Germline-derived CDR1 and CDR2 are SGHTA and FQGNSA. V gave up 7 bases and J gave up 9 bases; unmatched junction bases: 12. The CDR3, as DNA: TGTGCCAGCAATCAGCCCTGGGACAGGGGTGGTTCACCCCTCCACTTT. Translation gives CASNQPWDRGGSPLHF.

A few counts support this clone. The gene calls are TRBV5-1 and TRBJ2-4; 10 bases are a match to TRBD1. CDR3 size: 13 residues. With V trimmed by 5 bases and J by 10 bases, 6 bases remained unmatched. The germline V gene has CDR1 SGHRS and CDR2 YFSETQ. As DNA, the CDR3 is TGCGCCAGCAGTCCGCGGGGACAGGGGATTCAGTACTTC. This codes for CASSPRGQGIQYF.

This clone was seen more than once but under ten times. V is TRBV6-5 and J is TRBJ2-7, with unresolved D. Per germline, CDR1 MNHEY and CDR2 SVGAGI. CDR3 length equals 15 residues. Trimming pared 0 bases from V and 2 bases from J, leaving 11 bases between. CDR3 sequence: CASSYSLIAAYEQYF. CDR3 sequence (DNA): TGTGCCAGCAGTTACTCCCTCATAGCCGCCTACGAGCAGTACTTC.

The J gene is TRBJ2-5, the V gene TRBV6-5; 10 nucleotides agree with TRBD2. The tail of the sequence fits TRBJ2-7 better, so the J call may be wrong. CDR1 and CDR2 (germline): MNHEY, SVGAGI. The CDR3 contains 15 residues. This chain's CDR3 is CASSHGTSAYYEQYF. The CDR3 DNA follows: TGTGCCAGCAGCCACGGGACTAGCGCGTACTACGAGCAGTACTTC.

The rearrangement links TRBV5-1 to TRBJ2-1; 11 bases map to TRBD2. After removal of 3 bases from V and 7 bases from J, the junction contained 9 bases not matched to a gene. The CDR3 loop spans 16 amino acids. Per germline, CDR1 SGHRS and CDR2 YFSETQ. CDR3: CASSSTLAGGRNEQFF. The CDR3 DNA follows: TGCGCCAGCAGCTCGACCCTAGCGGGGGGTCGGAATGAGCAGTTCTTC.

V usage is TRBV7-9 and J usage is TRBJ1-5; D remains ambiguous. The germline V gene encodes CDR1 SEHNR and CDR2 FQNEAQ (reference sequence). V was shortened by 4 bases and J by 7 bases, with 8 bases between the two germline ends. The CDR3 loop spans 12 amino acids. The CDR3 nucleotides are TGTGCCAGCAGCTCCGACGGGCAGCCCCAGCATTTT. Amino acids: CASSSDGQPQHF.

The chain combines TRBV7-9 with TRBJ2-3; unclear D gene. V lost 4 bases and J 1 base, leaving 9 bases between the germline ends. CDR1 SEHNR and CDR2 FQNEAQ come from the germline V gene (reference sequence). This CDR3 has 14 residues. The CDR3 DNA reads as TGTGCCAGCAGCTCCCCCCCCGGCACAGATACGCAGTATTTT. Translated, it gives CASSSPPGTDTQYF.

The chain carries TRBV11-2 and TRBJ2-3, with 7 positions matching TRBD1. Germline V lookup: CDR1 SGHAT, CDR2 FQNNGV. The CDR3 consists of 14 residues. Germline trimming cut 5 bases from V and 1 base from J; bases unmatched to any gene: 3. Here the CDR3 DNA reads TGTGCCAGCAGCCCCGGACAGGGCACAGATACGCAGTATTTT. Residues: CASSPGQGTDTQYF.

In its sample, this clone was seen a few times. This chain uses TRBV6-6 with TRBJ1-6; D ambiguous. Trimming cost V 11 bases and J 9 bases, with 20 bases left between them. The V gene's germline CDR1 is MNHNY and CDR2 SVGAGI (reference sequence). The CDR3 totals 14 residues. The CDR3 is CAGSDAVEGSPLHF. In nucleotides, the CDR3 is TGTGCCGGATCAGATGCGGTTGAAGGTTCACCCCTCCACTTT.

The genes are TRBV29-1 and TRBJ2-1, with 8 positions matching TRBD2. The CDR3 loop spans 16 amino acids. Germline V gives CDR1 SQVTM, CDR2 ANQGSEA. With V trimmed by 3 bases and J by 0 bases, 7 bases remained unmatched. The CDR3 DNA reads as TGCAGCGTTGACTCGGGGGGGACGAGCTCCTACAATGAGCAGTTCTTC. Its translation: CSVDSGGTSSYNEQFF.